Listed below are T cell receptor beta chains from one sample, sequenced in a study of blood T cell repertoires in COVID-19. Profiling relied on immunoSEQ multiplex PCR, and the TCRdb table lists in-frame clones only, not all of them. The profile covers 200,000 to 250,000 clones, with about nine tenths appearing a single time and 2.5% to 3% taken by the ten largest. The sequencing input was PBMCs or T cells enriched from blood (not recorded which). These receptors all come from a young woman who had recovered from COVID-19. Each CDR3 is given with its conserved first and last residue. D genes are given only for firm matches. Clone size is not always given. Where it is, it says once, few, many or a class for expanded clones.

J gene: TRBJ2-1
clone size: -
V gene: TRBV4-3
CDR3 length: 16
D gene: TRBD2
CDR3 DNA: TGCGCCAGCAGCCAAGATCGGGGGGGCGATTCGGTTGAGCAGTTCTTC
CDR3 protein: CASSQDRGGDSVEQFF

J gene: TRBJ2-7
clone size: -
V gene: TRBV4-3
CDR3 length: 14
D gene: -
CDR3 DNA: TGCGCCAGCAGCCGGGGCGCAGGACACTACGAGCAGTACTTC
CDR3 protein: CASSRGAGHYEQYF

J gene: TRBJ1-2
clone size: -
V gene: TRBV7-9
CDR3 length: 15
D gene: -
CDR3 DNA: TGTGCCAGCAGCTTAGGGGGGGAGGCTAACTATGGCTACACCTTC
CDR3 protein: CASSLGGEANYGYTF

J gene: TRBJ1-1
clone size: -
V gene: TRBV5-1
CDR3 length: 13
D gene: -
CDR3 DNA: TGCGCCAGCAGCTTGGAGGCGGACACTGAAGCTTTCTTT
CDR3 protein: CASSLEADTEAFF

J gene: TRBJ1-3
clone size: -
V gene: TRBV6-2/TRBV6-3
CDR3 length: 13
D gene: -
CDR3 DNA: TGTGCCAGCAGCCGAAGACGGGAAAACACCATATATTTT
CDR3 protein: CASSRRRENTIYF

J gene: TRBJ1-6
clone size: -
V gene: TRBV10-2
CDR3 length: 14
D gene: -
CDR3 DNA: TGCGCCAGCAGTGAGTCGATAGGGGGATCACCCCTCCACTTT
CDR3 protein: CASSESIGGSPLHF

J gene: TRBJ2-1
clone size: -
V gene: TRBV7-8
CDR3 length: 15
D gene: TRBD1
CDR3 DNA: TGTGCCAGCAGCCCGGGACAGGGGATTTACAATGAGCAGTTCTTC
CDR3 protein: CASSPGQGIYNEQFF

J gene: TRBJ1-3
clone size: -
V gene: TRBV19
CDR3 length: 15
D gene: TRBD1
CDR3 DNA: TGTGCCACAACAACGGGACAGGGGAATGGAAACACCATATATTTT
CDR3 protein: CATTTGQGNGNTIYF

J gene: TRBJ1-3
clone size: -
V gene: TRBV15
CDR3 length: 12
D gene: -
CDR3 DNA: TGTGCCACCACAGGGGATGGAAACACCATATATTTT
CDR3 protein: CATTGDGNTIYF

J gene: TRBJ1-1
clone size: -
V gene: TRBV6-5
CDR3 length: 13
D gene: -
CDR3 DNA: TGTGCCAGCAGTTCCTACCATCAGGCTGAAGCTTTCTTT
CDR3 protein: CASSSYHQAEAFF

J gene: TRBJ1-6
clone size: -
V gene: TRBV5-6
CDR3 length: 14
D gene: -
CDR3 DNA: TGTGCCAGCAGCTCCCTGGACAGAAATTCACCCCTCCACTTT
CDR3 protein: CASSSLDRNSPLHF

J gene: TRBJ1-1
clone size: -
V gene: TRBV7-6
CDR3 length: 15
D gene: TRBD1
CDR3 DNA: TGTGCCAGCAGCTTGGACAGGGGGTTCGACACTGAAGCTTTCTTT
CDR3 protein: CASSLDRGFDTEAFF

J gene: TRBJ1-1
clone size: -
V gene: TRBV9
CDR3 length: 14
D gene: -
CDR3 DNA: TGTGCCAGCAGCGATGACTCAGGGGACACTGAAGCTTTCTTT
CDR3 protein: CASSDDSGDTEAFF

J gene: TRBJ1-6
clone size: -
V gene: TRBV9
CDR3 length: 15
D gene: TRBD1
CDR3 DNA: TGTGCCAGCAGCCCCCAGGGACAGGGGGGTTCACCCCTCCACTTT
CDR3 protein: CASSPQGQGGSPLHF

J gene: TRBJ1-1
clone size: -
V gene: TRBV5-4
CDR3 length: 19
D gene: -
CDR3 DNA: TGTGCCAGCAGCCAGGCTCGGTCGGGGGAGGGGAGGATGAACACTGAAGCTTTCTTT
CDR3 protein: CASSQARSGEGRMNTEAFF

J gene: TRBJ2-1
clone size: -
V gene: TRBV19
CDR3 length: 14
D gene: TRBD2
CDR3 DNA: TGTGCCAGCTCTAGCGGGGGGGCGCTCAATGAGCAGTTCTTC
CDR3 protein: CASSSGGALNEQFF

J gene: TRBJ1-5
clone size: -
V gene: TRBV9
CDR3 length: 14
D gene: -
CDR3 DNA: TGTGCCAGCAGCGCTAAGAATAGCAATCAGCCCCAGCATTTT
CDR3 protein: CASSAKNSNQPQHF

J gene: TRBJ2-5
clone size: -
V gene: TRBV3-1/TRBV3-2
CDR3 length: 11
D gene: -
CDR3 DNA: TGTGCCAGCAGTCGCCAAGAGACCCAGTACTTC
CDR3 protein: CASSRQETQYF

J gene: TRBJ2-3
clone size: -
V gene: TRBV28
CDR3 length: 14
D gene: -
CDR3 DNA: TGTGCCATTTCGAACAAGGGGGTTACAGATACGCAGTATTTT
CDR3 protein: CAISNKGVTDTQYF

J gene: TRBJ2-3
clone size: once
V gene: TRBV9
CDR3 length: 15
D gene: -
CDR3 DNA: TGTGCCAGCAGCGTAGTAGAGGGAAGTGGAGATACGCAGTATTTT
CDR3 protein: CASSVVEGSGDTQYF

J gene: TRBJ1-5
clone size: -
V gene: TRBV3-1/TRBV3-2
CDR3 length: 15
D gene: TRBD1
CDR3 DNA: TGTGCCAGCAGTCAAACAGGGGGCCGCAATCAGCCCCAGCATTTT
CDR3 protein: CASSQTGGRNQPQHF

J gene: TRBJ1-5
clone size: few
V gene: TRBV16
CDR3 length: 13
D gene: -
CDR3 DNA: TGTGCCAGCAGCGACGGAGGGAATCAGCCCCAGCATTTT
CDR3 protein: CASSDGGNQPQHF

J gene: TRBJ2-5
clone size: few
V gene: TRBV4-1
CDR3 length: 15
D gene: TRBD2
CDR3 DNA: TGCGCCAGCAGCCAAATAGCGGGGGGGGTCAAGAGATGGTACTTC
CDR3 protein: CASSQIAGGVKRWYF

J gene: TRBJ1-5
clone size: -
V gene: TRBV4-2
CDR3 length: 15
D gene: -
CDR3 DNA: TGTGCCAGCAGCCAAGAAACGACAGCCAATCAGCCCCAGCATTTT
CDR3 protein: CASSQETTANQPQHF

J gene: TRBJ1-2
clone size: -
V gene: TRBV6-5
CDR3 length: 13
D gene: -
CDR3 DNA: TGTGCCAGCAGTTACGTAATGAACTATGGCTACACCTTC
CDR3 protein: CASSYVMNYGYTF

J gene: TRBJ2-7
clone size: -
V gene: TRBV29-1
CDR3 length: 11
D gene: -
CDR3 DNA: TGCAGCGTTACGACAACGACCGAGCAGTACTTC
CDR3 protein: CSVTTTTEQYF

J gene: TRBJ1-4
clone size: few
V gene: TRBV4-3
CDR3 length: 15
D gene: -
CDR3 DNA: TGCGCCAGCAGCCAAGCGGACAGTGAGAGTGAAAAACTGTTTTTT
CDR3 protein: CASSQADSESEKLFF

J gene: TRBJ1-1
clone size: -
V gene: TRBV18
CDR3 length: 16
D gene: -
CDR3 DNA: TGTGCCAGCTCAGCGTCCGGGGGGCATCTGAACACTGAAGCTTTCTTT
CDR3 protein: CASSASGGHLNTEAFF

J gene: TRBJ1-5
clone size: -
V gene: TRBV7-9
CDR3 length: 14
D gene: TRBD1
CDR3 DNA: TGTGCCAGCAGCCCGACAGGGTCCAATCAGCCCCAGCATTTT
CDR3 protein: CASSPTGSNQPQHF

J gene: TRBJ1-2
clone size: -
V gene: TRBV5-6
CDR3 length: 13
D gene: -
CDR3 DNA: TGTGCCAGCAGCTCCGGGACTGACTATGGCTACACCTTC
CDR3 protein: CASSSGTDYGYTF

J gene: TRBJ1-1
clone size: -
V gene: TRBV12-5
CDR3 length: 13
D gene: -
CDR3 DNA: TGTGCTAGTGGTTATCAGGGGTCCACTGAAGCTTTCTTT
CDR3 protein: CASGYQGSTEAFF

J gene: TRBJ1-1
clone size: -
V gene: TRBV5-4
CDR3 length: 14
D gene: TRBD1
CDR3 DNA: TGTGCCAGCAGCTGGGGACAGATGAACACTGAAGCTTTCTTT
CDR3 protein: CASSWGQMNTEAFF

J gene: TRBJ1-3
clone size: -
V gene: TRBV3-1/TRBV3-2
CDR3 length: 14
D gene: -
CDR3 DNA: TGTGCCAGCAGCCAAGTCAGCGGAGGAAACACCATATATTTT
CDR3 protein: CASSQVSGGNTIYF

J gene: TRBJ2-7
clone size: -
V gene: TRBV5-6
CDR3 length: 12
D gene: -
CDR3 DNA: TGTGCCAGCAGCCCTAGGGGATGGGAGCAGTACTTC
CDR3 protein: CASSPRGWEQYF

J gene: TRBJ2-7
clone size: -
V gene: TRBV7-2
CDR3 length: 15
D gene: TRBD1
CDR3 DNA: TGTGCCAGCAGCTTATTGTCAGGGGGCCGACACGAGCAGTACTTC
CDR3 protein: CASSLLSGGRHEQYF

J gene: TRBJ1-1
clone size: -
V gene: TRBV11-1
CDR3 length: 16
D gene: TRBD1
CDR3 DNA: TGTGCCAGCAGCTTAGGACAGGGGGATTTTAACACTGAAGCTTTCTTT
CDR3 protein: CASSLGQGDFNTEAFF

J gene: TRBJ2-7
clone size: -
V gene: TRBV2
CDR3 length: 10
D gene: -
CDR3 DNA: TGTGCCAGCGGGTCGGGGGAGCAGTACTTC
CDR3 protein: CASGSGEQYF

J gene: TRBJ2-7
clone size: -
V gene: TRBV9
CDR3 length: 14
D gene: -
CDR3 DNA: TGTGCCAGCAGCCCCCCCCAGGGGTCCTACGAGCAGTACTTC
CDR3 protein: CASSPPQGSYEQYF

J gene: TRBJ1-1
clone size: few
V gene: TRBV19
CDR3 length: 13
D gene: -
CDR3 DNA: TGTGCCAGTAGTATAGCAGGATACACTGAAGCTTTCTTT
CDR3 protein: CASSIAGYTEAFF

J gene: TRBJ2-5
clone size: -
V gene: TRBV4-3
CDR3 length: 15
D gene: TRBD1
CDR3 DNA: TGCGCCAGCAGCCAAGACGGGACAGGGGGAGAGACCCAGTACTTC
CDR3 protein: CASSQDGTGGETQYF

J gene: TRBJ2-2
clone size: -
V gene: TRBV29-1
CDR3 length: 16
D gene: TRBD1
CDR3 DNA: TGCAGCGTTGATGGTTCCGGGACAGGGTCGACCGGGGAGCTGTTTTTT
CDR3 protein: CSVDGSGTGSTGELFF

J gene: TRBJ2-1
clone size: -
V gene: TRBV4-2
CDR3 length: 16
D gene: TRBD2
CDR3 DNA: TGTGCCAGCAGCCAAGATGTGCGGGGGGGCCGGAATGAGCAGTTCTTC
CDR3 protein: CASSQDVRGGRNEQFF

J gene: TRBJ2-5
clone size: -
V gene: TRBV6-2/TRBV6-3
CDR3 length: 15
D gene: TRBD2
CDR3 DNA: TGTGCCAGCAGTTACGAACTAGCGGTCCAAGAGACCCAGTACTTC
CDR3 protein: CASSYELAVQETQYF

J gene: TRBJ2-3
clone size: -
V gene: TRBV27
CDR3 length: 14
D gene: -
CDR3 DNA: TGTGCCACCAATGGGTGGGGGGACACAGATACGCAGTATTTT
CDR3 protein: CATNGWGDTDTQYF

J gene: TRBJ2-1
clone size: -
V gene: TRBV7-7
CDR3 length: 15
D gene: TRBD2
CDR3 DNA: TGTGCTAGCAGCTCTCTAGCGGGGGCTGTAAATGAGCAGTTCTTC
CDR3 protein: CASSSLAGAVNEQFF

J gene: TRBJ2-7
clone size: -
V gene: TRBV4-2
CDR3 length: 18
D gene: TRBD1
CDR3 DNA: TGTGCCAGCAGCCAAGAAAGGGCAGGGGGAGTGGGATCCTACGAGCAGTACTTC
CDR3 protein: CASSQERAGGVGSYEQYF

J gene: TRBJ2-7
clone size: -
V gene: TRBV18
CDR3 length: 16
D gene: -
CDR3 DNA: TGTGCCAGCTCACAGCCGCAGGGTTTGAGTTCCTACGAGCAGTACTTC
CDR3 protein: CASSQPQGLSSYEQYF

J gene: TRBJ2-5
clone size: -
V gene: TRBV9
CDR3 length: 16
D gene: TRBD2
CDR3 DNA: TGTGCCAGCAGCGTAGGACTAGCGGGAGAGCAAGAGACCCAGTACTTC
CDR3 protein: CASSVGLAGEQETQYF

J gene: TRBJ1-2
clone size: -
V gene: TRBV2
CDR3 length: 16
D gene: TRBD1
CDR3 DNA: TGTGCCAGCAGTGAAGGCGGACAGGAGCTAATTGATGGCTACACCTTC
CDR3 protein: CASSEGGQELIDGYTF

J gene: TRBJ1-1
clone size: -
V gene: TRBV6-4
CDR3 length: 15
D gene: TRBD1
CDR3 DNA: TGTGCCAGCAGTGACACCCATACAGGGGGGACTGAAGCTTTCTTT
CDR3 protein: CASSDTHTGGTEAFF

J gene: TRBJ1-1
clone size: -
V gene: TRBV7-3
CDR3 length: 13
D gene: -
CDR3 DNA: TGTGCCAGCAGCTTACAACGGGGCACTGAAGCTTTCTTT
CDR3 protein: CASSLQRGTEAFF

J gene: TRBJ2-1
clone size: -
V gene: TRBV29-1
CDR3 length: 11
D gene: TRBD1
CDR3 DNA: TGCAGCGTTCGACAGGGAGATGAGCAGTTCTTC
CDR3 protein: CSVRQGDEQFF

J gene: TRBJ2-3
clone size: -
V gene: TRBV11-2
CDR3 length: 15
D gene: TRBD1
CDR3 DNA: TGTGCCAGCAGCTTAGGGCGAGGGGGCGCAGATACGCAGTATTTT
CDR3 protein: CASSLGRGGADTQYF

J gene: TRBJ2-2
clone size: -
V gene: TRBV5-6
CDR3 length: 16
D gene: -
CDR3 DNA: TGTGCCAGCAGCTTGGGGCTAGATTCGGGAACCGGGGAGCTGTTTTTT
CDR3 protein: CASSLGLDSGTGELFF

J gene: TRBJ2-7
clone size: -
V gene: TRBV25-1
CDR3 length: 14
D gene: TRBD1
CDR3 DNA: TGTGCCAGCAGTCCGGGACAGGGGGACTACGAGCAGTACTTC
CDR3 protein: CASSPGQGDYEQYF